This TCR beta chain was captured in a study of neoadjuvant nivolumab and ipilimumab in lung cancer (dated by TCRdb to about 2020). Notes on the research overall: Nivolumab was administered intravenously at 3 mg/kg on days 1, 15 and 29, and in the combination arm ipilimumab 1 mg/kg was added on day 1 only. Of the approximately 44 patients with operable NSCLC treated in the trial, approximately 23 were randomized to nivolumab monotherapy and roughly 20 to nivolumab plus ipilimumab. Matched pretherapy and resected tumor pairs were analyzed from seven patients, of whom four had been treated with nivolumab and three with nivolumab plus ipilimumab. The primary endpoint of the trial was the rate of major pathologic response (MPR) in the intention-to-treat population of each study arm. The study compared TCR repertoires in pretherapy (baseline) peripheral blood with TCR repertoires in tumors resected at surgery following neoadjuvant immune checkpoint blockade. Broad study findings and their caveats: No significant correlation was found between TCR clonality and pathologic tumor regression, and only one major-pathologic-response sample was available for the clonality analysis. From pretherapy to surgery, increases in tumor T-cell richness and clonality were observed in three of three dual-therapy tumors but in only two of four nivolumab-treated tumors. TCR richness in pretherapy blood showed a positive correlation with richness in tumors resected after neoadjuvant therapy (Spearman R of about 0.8). TCR sequencing was performed in a small number of samples. Resected tumors had greater TCR richness and clonality than tumor-adjacent uninvolved lung, and increases were observed in more dual-therapy-treated tumors.

For CDR1 and CDR2, the germline V gene lists SGHRS and YFSETQ. V loses 0 bases at its end and J loses 4 bases; junction bases beyond the gene matches: 2. The CDR3 runs 14 amino acids, cysteine and phenylalanine included. The entry retains the CDR3 DNA only, 42 bases that are in frame from base 1. For this clone: This clone's antigen is unknown. No base quality values were provided; no much bigger clone lies one nucleotide off.

The library came from the immunoSEQ multiplex PCR assay. Turning to the authors' computational methods: Repertoires were summarized by richness and clonality, and significantly expanded and contracted clones were identified between pre- and post-therapy samples. TCRdb took this table from immuneACCESS and kept in-frame rearrangements with V and J called. Such tables lack part of the clones; where checked against another copy, unresolved V genes explain under half of the gap, and the rest is unexplained. That table supplies the V and J calls and clone size; D and trimming were determined from the DNA. The sample table lists several thousand clones, roughly 73% of them with a count of one. The top ten clones comprise 9.5% to 15% of the sample. The intended sense of this specimen's time point label: at surgical resection after neoadjuvant nivolumab +/- ipilimumab. The samples were obtained from NEOSTAR, a phase 2 randomized trial that tested neoadjuvant nivolumab or nivolumab plus ipilimumab, followed by surgery, in operable NSCLC. At resection, tumor-adjacent uninvolved lung was collected and used as a matched non-tumor comparison for resected tumor TCR repertoires.

The V gene is TRBV5-1 and the J gene is TRBJ1-2; 8 central bases correspond to TRBD1. The input for sequencing was adjacent normal lung tissue, taken after neoadjuvant nivolumab, alone or with ipilimumab, at or shortly before surgery. The source of this sequence is an adult with non-small cell lung cancer. The CDR3 reads CASSLEGQGYGYTF. The nucleotide sequence reads TGCGCCAGCAGCTTGGAAGGACAGGGCTATGGCTACACCTTC.